The present TCR beta chain was sequenced within a study of OX40 agonist ivuxolimab in advanced cancers. Study overall: Aged about 23 to 80 with a mean of approximately 60 years, they were approximately 80% male.

The protocol was immunoSEQ multiplex PCR, while the TCRdb copy is restricted to in-frame clones and leaves out a portion. Altogether 35,000 to 50,000 clones are present, roughly 84% being singletons, with the ten largest covering just over 20%. Germline V gene data show CDR1 as SGHVS and CDR2 as FQNEAQ. The V end was cut by 5 bases, the J end by 0 bases, with 17 bases between. This CDR3 is built from 18 residues. Study findings and constraints: Certain nonresponding patients likewise had low normalized T-cell clonal expansion.

This clone counts as medium-sized. The antigen is unknown. The clonotype was recovered from an adult with an advanced solid tumor such as melanoma, head and neck, liver or kidney cancer. Material: CD4+ or CD8+ T cells sorted from blood, obtained in a trial of the OX40 agonist ivuxolimab. The chain links TRBV7-8 to TRBJ1-6; D remains unclear. The CDR3 DNA sequence: TGTGCCAGCAGCAACTCCCTCAGTGAGAGCTCCTATAATTCACCCCTCCACTTT. It yields the protein CASSNSLSESSYNSPLHF.